A single sample gave rise to the 17 T cell receptor beta chains below, sequenced in a study of draining lymph node invasion in breast cancer. Sorting for CD4+ CD45RA- CD25- cells yielded memory conventional CD4 T cells. One entry per CDR3 protein results from TCRdb running MiXCR on the bulk RNA-seq reads. The sample records about 3,500 distinct CDR3 sequences, 78% being singletons. Sequencing input: sorted memory CD4+ effector T cells from a lymph node. Every receptor here comes from a female donor with luminal breast cancer.

The V and J genes are TRBV7-2 and TRBJ2-3, with TRBD2 identical over 12 bases. The ends lost 5 bases at V and 6 bases at J; junction bases unmatched: 9. CDR3 length: 16 residues. Germline V gene lookup returns CDR1 SGHTA and CDR2 FQGNSA. The CDR3 DNA reads TGTGCCAGCAGCCCGGATCGGCTAGCGGGGGGGGATACGCAGTATTTT. Its protein is CASSPDRLAGGDTQYF.

The genes are TRBV7-3 and TRBJ2-5; TRBD2 matches 8 bases. Trimming removed 8 bases from V and 0 bases from J; junction bases left unmatched: 2. Germline V gives CDR1 SGHTA, CDR2 FQGTGA. This CDR3 is 13 amino acids long. The CDR3 region is CASSGGYQETQYF. The CDR3 bases are TGTGCCAGCTCGGGGGGGTACCAAGAGACCCAGTACTTC.

This clonotype appeared once. This chain connects TRBV27 to TRBJ1-6, with D perhaps matching TRBD1 (6 bases). CDR1 and CDR2 from the germline V gene are MNHEY and SMNVEV (reference sequence). V was shortened by 3 bases and J by 10 bases, with 13 bases between the two germline ends. The CDR3 is 14 amino acids. This CDR3 reads CASSLATRGSPLHF. CDR3 nucleotides: TGTGCCAGCAGTTTGGCGACCAGGGGATCACCCCTCCACTTT.

This clonotype was seen only a few times. This chain uses TRBV7-2 with TRBJ2-1, with D perhaps matching TRBD1 (6 bases). Germline assignment: CDR1 SGHTA and CDR2 FQGNSA. The CDR3 totals 13 residues. The V end was cut by 3 bases, the J end by 9 bases, with 12 bases between. The CDR3 sequence is CASSFRWDTEQFF. CDR3 nucleotides: TGTGCCAGCAGCTTCCGTTGGGACACTGAGCAGTTCTTC.

In DNA form, the CDR3 reads TGTGCCTCCTCGGCCCAGCCCCTTTGGGACGAGCAGTACTTC. Amino acids: CASSAQPLWDEQYF. The chain couples TRBV27 to TRBJ2-7; D remains ambiguous. Trimming pared 11 bases from V and 5 bases from J, leaving 22 bases between. CDR3 length: 14 residues. Per germline, CDR1 MNHEY and CDR2 SMNVEV (reference sequence).

The rearrangement links TRBV24-1 to TRBJ2-2; TRBD2 might be the D (6 bases). The CDR3 is 16 amino acids. CDR1 and CDR2 from the germline V gene are KGHDR and SFDVKD. Trimming shortened V by 4 bases and J by 3 bases, and 14 bases separated the two germline ends. Written as DNA, the CDR3 is TGTGCCACCAGTGACCCCGGGAGCCCCCACACCGGGGAGCTGTTTTTT. Its translation is CATSDPGSPHTGELFF.

This clonotype is a singleton in its sample. The chain employs TRBV5-1 and TRBJ1-1; no definite D call. The V gene's germline CDR1 is SGHRS and CDR2 YFSETQ. The CDR3 has 15 amino acids. V lost 2 bases and J 2 bases, leaving 13 bases between the germline ends. The DNA for the CDR3 is TGCGCCAGCAGCTTATTGGGGAGGGCAAACACTGAAGCTTTCTTT. This sequence encodes CASSLLGRANTEAFF.

This chain joins TRBV3-1 and TRBJ1-1, with D uncertain. Germline V lookup: CDR1 LGHDT, CDR2 YNNKEL (reference sequence). Trimming shortened V by 6 bases and J by 4 bases, and 15 bases separated the two germline ends. The CDR3 is 14 residues long. The DNA of the CDR3 is TGTGCCAGCAGTGAACCGTGGGGATCCACTGAAGCTTTCTTT. It specifies CASSEPWGSTEAFF.

The CDR3 region is CASSSGGTGVGEQFF. The CDR3 DNA reads TGTGCCAGCAGCTCCGGCGGGACAGGCGTCGGTGAGCAGTTCTTC. V is TRBV7-1 and J is TRBJ2-1; 8 bases map to TRBD1. TRBV7-1 is filed as an ORF, its function uncertain. The CDR3 is 15 residues long. Trimming removed 3 bases from V and 9 bases from J; junction bases left unmatched: 10.

The rearrangement links TRBV6-1 to TRBJ1-6; unclear D gene. The CDR3 covers 13 residues. The V gene's germline CDR1 is MNHNS and CDR2 SASEGT. V gave up 4 bases and J gave up 7 bases, with 8 bases separating them. CDR3 loop: CASSGALNSPLHF. The CDR3 DNA reads as TGTGCCAGCAGTGGGGCCCTGAATTCACCCCTCCACTTT.

The V gene is TRBV12-3 or TRBV12-4, the J gene TRBJ1-3; TRBD1 is a possible D gene (5 bases). This CDR3 is 16 amino acids long. V dropped 3 bases and J dropped 1 base, with 13 bases sitting between them. The CDR3 reads CASSFGGVQSGNTIYF. The DNA of the CDR3 is TGTGCCAGCAGTTTCGGGGGGGTCCAATCTGGAAACACCATATATTTT.

The gene calls are TRBV6-2 or TRBV6-3 and TRBJ1-2, with D unresolved. Germline V gene data show CDR1 as MNHEY and CDR2 as SVGEGT. The length of the CDR3 is 16 residues. V was clipped by 7 bases and J by 4 bases, with 22 bases between them. The CDR3 loop is CASNPTDGAHFYGYTF. DNA of the CDR3: TGTGCCAGCAATCCGACGGACGGAGCCCATTTCTATGGCTACACCTTC.

The rearrangement links TRBV27 to TRBJ2-2; 13 nucleotides match TRBD2. CDR3 length equals 16 residues. CDR1 is MNHEY and CDR2 is SMNVEV in the germline V gene (reference sequence). After removal of 5 bases from V and 5 bases from J, the junction contained 5 bases not matched to a gene. CDR3 protein: CASSPRTSGRTGELFF. The CDR3 DNA reads as TGTGCCAGCAGTCCCCGGACTAGCGGGAGAACCGGGGAGCTGTTTTTT.

The chain has TRBV19 and TRBJ1-5; tentative D call: TRBD1 (5 bases). The length of the CDR3 is 13 residues. From germline, CDR1 is LNHDA and CDR2 SQIVND (reference sequence). Deletions cut 4 bases from V and 16 bases from J, with 20 bases between. CDR3 nucleotide sequence: TGTGCCAGTAGTAGCCTCAAACGGGACCGGTCACATTTT. Encoded protein: CASSSLKRDRSHF.

This clonotype was picked up a small number of times. The chain carries TRBV7-2 and TRBJ2-1, with TRBD1 matching 7 bases. V lost 3 bases, J lost 5 bases, and 1 base stayed unmatched. The CDR3 is made up of 13 amino acids. Germline-derived CDR1 and CDR2 are SGHTA and FQGNSA. The CDR3 nucleotides read TGTGCCAGCAGCTTGGGACAGAACAATGAGCAGTTCTTC. It yields the protein CASSLGQNNEQFF.

V gene TRBV20-1 combines with J gene TRBJ1-5; D might be TRBD1 (6 bases). CDR3 size: 15 residues. V dropped 5 bases and J dropped 2 bases, with 16 bases sitting between them. In germline, CDR1 is DFQATT, CDR2 SNEGSKA (reference sequence). CDR3 in DNA: TGCAGTGCTCGACTTGGGGGCTCCGGCAATCAGCCCCAGCATTTT. Its translation: CSARLGGSGNQPQHF.

The chain links TRBV7-9 to TRBJ2-5, with D possibly TRBD2 on 5 matching bases. Trimming shortened V by 0 bases and J by 4 bases, and 12 bases separated the two germline ends. Germline CDR1 SEHNR, CDR2 FQNEAQ (reference sequence). This CDR3 is built from 15 residues. CDR3 nucleotides: TGTGCCAGCAGCTTAGCGAGCGGAGGAGGAGAGACCCAGTACTTC. Encoded protein: CASSLASGGGETQYF.